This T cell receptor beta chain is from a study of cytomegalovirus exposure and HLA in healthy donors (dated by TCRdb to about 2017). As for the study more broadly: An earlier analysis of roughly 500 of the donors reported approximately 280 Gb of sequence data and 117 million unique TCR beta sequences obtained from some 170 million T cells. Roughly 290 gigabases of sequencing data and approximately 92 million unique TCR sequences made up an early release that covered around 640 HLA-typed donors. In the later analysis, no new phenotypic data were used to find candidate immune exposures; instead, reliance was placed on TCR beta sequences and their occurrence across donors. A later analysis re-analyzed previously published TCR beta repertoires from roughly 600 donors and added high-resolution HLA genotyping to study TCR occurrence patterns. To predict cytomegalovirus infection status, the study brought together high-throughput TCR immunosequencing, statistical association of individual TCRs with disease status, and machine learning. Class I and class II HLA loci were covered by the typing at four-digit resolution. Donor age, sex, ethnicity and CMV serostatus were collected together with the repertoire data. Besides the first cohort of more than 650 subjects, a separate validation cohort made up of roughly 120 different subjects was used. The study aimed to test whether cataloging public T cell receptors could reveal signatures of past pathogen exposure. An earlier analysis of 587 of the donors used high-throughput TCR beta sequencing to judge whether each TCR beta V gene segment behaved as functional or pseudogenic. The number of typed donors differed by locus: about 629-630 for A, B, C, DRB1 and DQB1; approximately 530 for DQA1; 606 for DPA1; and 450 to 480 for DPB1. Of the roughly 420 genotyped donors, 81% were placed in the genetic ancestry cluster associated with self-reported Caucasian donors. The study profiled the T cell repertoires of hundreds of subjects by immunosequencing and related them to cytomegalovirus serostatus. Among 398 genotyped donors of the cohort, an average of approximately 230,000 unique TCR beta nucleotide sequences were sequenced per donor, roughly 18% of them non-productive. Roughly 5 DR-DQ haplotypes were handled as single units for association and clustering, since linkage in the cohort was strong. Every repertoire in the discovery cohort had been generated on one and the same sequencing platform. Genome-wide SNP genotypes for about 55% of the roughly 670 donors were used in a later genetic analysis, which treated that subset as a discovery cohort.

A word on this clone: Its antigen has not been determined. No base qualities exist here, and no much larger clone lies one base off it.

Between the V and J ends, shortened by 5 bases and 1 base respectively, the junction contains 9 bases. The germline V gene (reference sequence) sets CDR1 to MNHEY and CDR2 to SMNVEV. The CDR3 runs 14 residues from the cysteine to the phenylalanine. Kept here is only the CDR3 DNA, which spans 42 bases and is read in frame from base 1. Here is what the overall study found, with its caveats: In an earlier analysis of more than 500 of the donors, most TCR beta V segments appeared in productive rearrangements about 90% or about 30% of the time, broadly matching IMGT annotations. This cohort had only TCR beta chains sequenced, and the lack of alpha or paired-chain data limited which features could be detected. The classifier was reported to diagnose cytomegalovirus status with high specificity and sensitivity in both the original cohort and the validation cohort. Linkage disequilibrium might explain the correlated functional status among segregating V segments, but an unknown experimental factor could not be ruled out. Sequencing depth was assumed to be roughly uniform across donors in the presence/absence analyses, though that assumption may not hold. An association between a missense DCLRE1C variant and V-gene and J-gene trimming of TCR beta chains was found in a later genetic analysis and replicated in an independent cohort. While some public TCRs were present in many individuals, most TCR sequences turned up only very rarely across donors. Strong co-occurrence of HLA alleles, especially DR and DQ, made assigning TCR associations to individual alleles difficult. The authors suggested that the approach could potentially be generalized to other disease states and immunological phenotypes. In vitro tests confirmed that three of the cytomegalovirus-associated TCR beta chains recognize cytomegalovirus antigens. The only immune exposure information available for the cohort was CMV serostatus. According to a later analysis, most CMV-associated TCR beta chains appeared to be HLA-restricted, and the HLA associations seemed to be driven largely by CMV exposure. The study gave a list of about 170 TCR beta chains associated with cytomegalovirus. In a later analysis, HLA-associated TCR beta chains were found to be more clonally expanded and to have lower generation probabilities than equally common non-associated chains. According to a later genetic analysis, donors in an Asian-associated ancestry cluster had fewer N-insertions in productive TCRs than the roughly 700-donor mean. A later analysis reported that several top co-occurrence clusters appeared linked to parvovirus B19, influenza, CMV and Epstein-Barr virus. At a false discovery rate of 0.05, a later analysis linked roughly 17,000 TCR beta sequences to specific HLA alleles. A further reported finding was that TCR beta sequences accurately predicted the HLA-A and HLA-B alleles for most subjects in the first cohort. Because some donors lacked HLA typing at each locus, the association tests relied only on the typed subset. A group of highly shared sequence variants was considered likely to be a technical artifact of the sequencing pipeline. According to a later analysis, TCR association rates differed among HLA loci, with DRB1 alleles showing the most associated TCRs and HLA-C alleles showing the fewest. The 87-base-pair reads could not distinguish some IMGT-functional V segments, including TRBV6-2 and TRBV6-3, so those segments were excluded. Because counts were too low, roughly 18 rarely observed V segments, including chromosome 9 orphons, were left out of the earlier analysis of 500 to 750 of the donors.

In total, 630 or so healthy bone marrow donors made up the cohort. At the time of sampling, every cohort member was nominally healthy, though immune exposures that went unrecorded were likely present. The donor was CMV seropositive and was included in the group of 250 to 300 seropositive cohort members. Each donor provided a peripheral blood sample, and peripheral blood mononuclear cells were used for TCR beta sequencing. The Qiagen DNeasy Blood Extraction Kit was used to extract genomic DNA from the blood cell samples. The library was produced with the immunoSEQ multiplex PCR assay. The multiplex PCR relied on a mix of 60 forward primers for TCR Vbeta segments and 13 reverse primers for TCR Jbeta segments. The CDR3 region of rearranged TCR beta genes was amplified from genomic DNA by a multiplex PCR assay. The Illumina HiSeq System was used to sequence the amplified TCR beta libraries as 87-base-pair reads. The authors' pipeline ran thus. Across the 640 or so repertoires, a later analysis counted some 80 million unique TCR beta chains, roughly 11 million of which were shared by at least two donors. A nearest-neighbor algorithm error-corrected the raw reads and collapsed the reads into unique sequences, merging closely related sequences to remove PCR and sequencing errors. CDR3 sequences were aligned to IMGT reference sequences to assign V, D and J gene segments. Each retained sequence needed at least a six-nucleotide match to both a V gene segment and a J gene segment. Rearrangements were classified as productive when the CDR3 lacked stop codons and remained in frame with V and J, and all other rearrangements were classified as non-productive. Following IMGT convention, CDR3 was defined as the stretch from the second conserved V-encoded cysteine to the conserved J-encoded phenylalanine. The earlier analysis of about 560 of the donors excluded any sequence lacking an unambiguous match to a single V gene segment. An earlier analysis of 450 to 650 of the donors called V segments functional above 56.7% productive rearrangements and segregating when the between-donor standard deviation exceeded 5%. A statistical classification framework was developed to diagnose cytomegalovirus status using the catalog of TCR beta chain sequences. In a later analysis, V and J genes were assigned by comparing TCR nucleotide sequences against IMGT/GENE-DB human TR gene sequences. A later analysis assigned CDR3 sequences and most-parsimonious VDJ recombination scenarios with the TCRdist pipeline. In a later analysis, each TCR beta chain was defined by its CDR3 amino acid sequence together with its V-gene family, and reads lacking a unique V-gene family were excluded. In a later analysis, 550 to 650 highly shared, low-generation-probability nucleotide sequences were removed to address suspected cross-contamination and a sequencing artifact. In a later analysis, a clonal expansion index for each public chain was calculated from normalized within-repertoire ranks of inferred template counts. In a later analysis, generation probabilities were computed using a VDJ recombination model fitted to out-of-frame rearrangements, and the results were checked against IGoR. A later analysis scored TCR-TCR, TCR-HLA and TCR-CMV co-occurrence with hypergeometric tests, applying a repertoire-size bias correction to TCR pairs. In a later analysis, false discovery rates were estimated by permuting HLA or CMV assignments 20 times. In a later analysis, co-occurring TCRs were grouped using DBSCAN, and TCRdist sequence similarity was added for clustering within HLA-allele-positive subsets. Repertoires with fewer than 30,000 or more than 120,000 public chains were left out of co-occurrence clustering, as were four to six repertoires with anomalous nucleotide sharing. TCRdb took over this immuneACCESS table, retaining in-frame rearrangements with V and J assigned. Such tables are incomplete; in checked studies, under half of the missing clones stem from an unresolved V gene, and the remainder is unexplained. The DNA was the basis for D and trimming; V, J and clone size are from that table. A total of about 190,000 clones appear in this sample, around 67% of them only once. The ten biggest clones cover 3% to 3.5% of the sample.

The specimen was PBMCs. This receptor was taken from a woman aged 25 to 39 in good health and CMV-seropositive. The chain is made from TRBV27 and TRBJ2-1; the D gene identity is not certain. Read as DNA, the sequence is TGTGCCAGCAGTCAGCTAGGTTCCTACAATGAGCAGTTCTTC. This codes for CASSQLGSYNEQFF.